The clone carrying this T cell receptor (beta chain) has more than one count but fewer than ten. Its matching antigen is unknown. This sample is part of a study of blood T cells in healthy people across ages. Germline V lookup: CDR1 SGHRS, CDR2 YFSETQ. This CDR3 is built from 13 residues. V lost 7 bases and J lost 2, with 12 bases in between. Overall study results and limits: A conclusive naive versus antigen-experienced comparison was prevented by the unsorted PBMCs. While age rose, TCR beta diversity per million T cells dropped in a roughly linear way.

The authors ran a second PCR of 7 to 11 cycles using a sample-barcoded 5' primer and a J-beta primer mix. TCRdb re-analysed the 5' RACE reads in MiXCR, keeping a single row per CDR3 protein. The sample includes about 900,000 distinct CDR3 sequences, roughly 50% of them seen just once. This receptor was identified in a man in his thirties or forties in good health. The V gene is TRBV5-1, the J gene TRBJ2-5; tentatively, D is TRBD1 or TRBD2 (5 bases each). The sample consisted of blood. CDR3 in DNA: TGCGCCAGCTATATGGGACCTCAAGAGACCCAGTACTTC. This sequence encodes CASYMGPQETQYF.